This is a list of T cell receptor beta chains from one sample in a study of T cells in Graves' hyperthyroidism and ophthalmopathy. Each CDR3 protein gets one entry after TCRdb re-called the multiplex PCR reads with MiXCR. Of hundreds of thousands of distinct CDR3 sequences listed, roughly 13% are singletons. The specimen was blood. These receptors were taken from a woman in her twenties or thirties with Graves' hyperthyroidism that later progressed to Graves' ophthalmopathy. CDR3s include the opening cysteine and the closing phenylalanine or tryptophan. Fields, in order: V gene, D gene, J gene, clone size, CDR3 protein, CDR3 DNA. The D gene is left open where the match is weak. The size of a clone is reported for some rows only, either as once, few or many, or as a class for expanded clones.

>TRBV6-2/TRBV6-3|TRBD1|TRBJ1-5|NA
CASSFGQGANQPQHF
TGTGCCAGCAGTTTTGGGCAGGGGGCGAATCAGCCCCAGCATTTT
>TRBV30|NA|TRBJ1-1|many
CAWNAGVGNTEAFF
TGTGCCTGGAACGCTGGGGTCGGGAACACTGAAGCTTTCTTT
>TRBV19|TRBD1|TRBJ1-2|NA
CASSIKETGGHYGYTF
TGTGCCAGTAGTATAAAAGAGACAGGGGGCCACTATGGCTACACCTTC
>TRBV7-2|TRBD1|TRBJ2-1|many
CASSQDRDNEQFF
TGTGCCAGCAGCCAAGACAGGGACAATGAGCAGTTCTTC
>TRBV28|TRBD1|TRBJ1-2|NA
CASSFGQGTYGYTF
TGTGCCAGCAGTTTCGGACAGGGCACCTATGGCTACACCTTC
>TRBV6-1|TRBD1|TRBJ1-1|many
CASSTGASTEAFF
TGTGCCAGCAGCACAGGGGCGTCCACTGAAGCTTTCTTT
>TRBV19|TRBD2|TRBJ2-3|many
CASRVSGMTDTQYF
TGTGCCAGTAGGGTGAGCGGGATGACAGATACGCAGTATTTT
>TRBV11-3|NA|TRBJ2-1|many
CASSLVSGVPYNEQFF
TGTGCCAGCAGCTTAGTCTCGGGAGTCCCCTACAATGAGCAGTTCTTC
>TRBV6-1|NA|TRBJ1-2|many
CASSWGAKGTYGYTF
TGTGCCAGCAGTTGGGGGGCCAAAGGGACCTATGGCTACACCTTC
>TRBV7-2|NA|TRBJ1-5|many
CASRSGTNQPQHF
TGTGCCAGCAGAAGTGGAACCAATCAGCCCCAGCATTTT
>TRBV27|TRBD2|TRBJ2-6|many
CASSPRAGGLSGANVLTF
TGTGCCAGCAGTCCAAGAGCGGGAGGGCTCTCTGGGGCCAACGTCCTGACTTTC
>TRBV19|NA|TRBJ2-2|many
CASSIDLGATGELFF
TGTGCCAGTAGTATAGATTTGGGGGCAACCGGGGAGCTGTTTTTT
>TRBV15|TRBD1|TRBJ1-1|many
CATSRTGVGTEAFF
TGTGCCACCAGCAGAACAGGGGTCGGCACTGAAGCTTTCTTT
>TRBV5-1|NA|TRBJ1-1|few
CASSSVPSGMNTEAFF
TGCGCCAGCAGCTCAGTTCCTAGTGGAATGAACACTGAAGCTTTCTTT
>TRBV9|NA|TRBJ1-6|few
CASSVGWAAYNSPLHF
TGTGCCAGCAGCGTGGGGTGGGCCGCCTATAATTCACCCCTCCACTTT
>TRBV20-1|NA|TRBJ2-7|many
CSAREQGNEQYF
TGCAGTGCTAGGGAACAGGGTAACGAGCAGTACTTC
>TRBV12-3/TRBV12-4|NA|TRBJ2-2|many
CASSSLDSTGELFF
TGTGCCAGCAGTTCGCTAGATTCCACCGGGGAGCTGTTTTTT
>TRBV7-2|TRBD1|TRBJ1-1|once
CASSLGQGMAEAFF
TGTGCCAGCAGTTTGGGACAGGGAATGGCTGAAGCTTTCTTT
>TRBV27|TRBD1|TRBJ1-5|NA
CASAPGQGGQPQHF
TGTGCCAGCGCACCGGGACAGGGAGGACAGCCCCAGCATTTT
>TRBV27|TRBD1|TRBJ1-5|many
CASSLSGDRVNQPQHF
TGTGCCAGCAGTTTATCGGGGGACAGGGTCAATCAGCCCCAGCATTTT
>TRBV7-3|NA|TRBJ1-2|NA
CASSTGVGYTF
TGTGCCAGCAGCACCGGTGTTGGCTACACCTTC
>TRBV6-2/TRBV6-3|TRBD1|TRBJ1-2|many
CASIGGGLYGYTF
TGTGCCAGCATAGGAGGGGGCTTGTATGGCTACACCTTC
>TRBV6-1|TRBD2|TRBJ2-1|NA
CASPSPSKAGVNNEQFF
TGTGCCAGCCCCTCCCCTAGCAAAGCGGGAGTCAACAATGAGCAGTTCTTC
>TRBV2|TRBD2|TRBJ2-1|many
CASSEGTSGLFNEQFF
TGTGCCAGCAGTGAGGGCACTAGCGGACTTTTTAATGAGCAGTTCTTC
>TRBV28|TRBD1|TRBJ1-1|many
CASPDRTNTEAFF
TGTGCCAGCCCGGACAGGACTAACACTGAAGCTTTCTTT
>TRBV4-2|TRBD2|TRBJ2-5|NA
CASSGGTSGLGETQYF
TGTGCCAGCAGTGGTGGGACTAGCGGCTTGGGAGAGACCCAGTACTTC
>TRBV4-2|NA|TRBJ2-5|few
CASSQGWGSETQYF
TGTGCCAGCAGCCAAGGCTGGGGTTCAGAGACCCAGTACTTC
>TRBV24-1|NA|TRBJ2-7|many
CATSEADSAPYEQYF
TGTGCCACCAGTGAAGCTGACAGCGCTCCCTACGAGCAGTACTTC
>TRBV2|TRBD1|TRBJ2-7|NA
CASSGDRQGEQYF
TGTGCCAGCAGTGGGGACCGACAGGGCGAGCAGTACTTC
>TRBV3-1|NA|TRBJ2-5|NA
CASSQADFGVETQYF
TGTGCCAGCAGCCAAGCGGATTTTGGCGTAGAGACCCAGTACTTC
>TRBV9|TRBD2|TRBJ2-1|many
CASSVVAGNEQFF
TGTGCCAGCAGCGTAGTAGCGGGAAATGAGCAGTTCTTC
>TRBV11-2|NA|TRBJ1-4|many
CASSLGQLGEKLFF
TGTGCCAGCAGCTTAGGGCAGTTAGGTGAAAAACTGTTTTTT
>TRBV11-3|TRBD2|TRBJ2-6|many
CASSFGLAGGPGANVLTF
TGTGCCAGCAGCTTTGGACTAGCGGGAGGCCCTGGGGCCAACGTCCTGACTTTC
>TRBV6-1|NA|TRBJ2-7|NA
CASSMRNEQYF
TGTGCCAGCAGCATGCGGAACGAGCAGTACTTC
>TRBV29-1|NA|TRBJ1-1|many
CSVGEGEGAFF
TGCAGCGTTGGGGAGGGCGAGGGGGCTTTCTTT
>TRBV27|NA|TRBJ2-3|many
CASSLQRADTQYF
TGTGCCAGCAGTTTACAGCGAGCAGATACGCAGTATTTT
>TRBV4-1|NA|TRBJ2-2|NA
CASSQSPGAENTGELFF
TGCGCCAGCAGCCAATCCCCAGGGGCAGAGAACACCGGGGAGCTGTTTTTT
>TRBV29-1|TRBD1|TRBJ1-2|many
CSGGDRGSGYTF
TGCAGCGGCGGGGACAGGGGAAGTGGCTACACCTTC
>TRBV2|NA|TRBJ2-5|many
CAARSAATLVDQYF
TGTGCCGCACGTTCAGCGGCTACTCTGGTGGACCAGTACTTC
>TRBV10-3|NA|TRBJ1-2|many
CAISEALNYGYTF
TGTGCCATCAGCGAGGCACTTAACTATGGCTACACCTTC
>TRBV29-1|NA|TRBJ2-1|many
CSVFGPLQSDNEQFF
TGCAGCGTTTTCGGACCCCTTCAATCAGACAATGAGCAGTTCTTC
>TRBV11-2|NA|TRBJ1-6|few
CASSPRTVSSYNSPLHF
TGTGCCAGCAGCCCACGGACGGTCAGCTCCTATAATTCACCCCTCCACTTT
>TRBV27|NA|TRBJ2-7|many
CASSSGGYNEQYF
TGTGCCAGCAGTTCCGGGGGCTACAACGAGCAGTACTTC
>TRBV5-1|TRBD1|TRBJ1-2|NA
CASSSGTEGYGYTF
TGCGCCAGCAGCTCGGGGACAGAAGGATATGGCTACACCTTC
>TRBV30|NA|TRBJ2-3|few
CAWSLPPETDTQYF
TGTGCCTGGAGCCTCCCCCCCGAGACAGATACGCAGTATTTT
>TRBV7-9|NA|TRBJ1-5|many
CASSLGGAGPYSNQPQHF
TGTGCCAGCAGCTTAGGAGGGGCTGGGCCCTATAGCAATCAGCCCCAGCATTTT
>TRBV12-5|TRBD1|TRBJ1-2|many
CASGQTGTGSGYTF
TGTGCTAGTGGTCAAACCGGGACAGGGAGTGGCTACACCTTC
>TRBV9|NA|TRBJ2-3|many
CASSVTPLGPDTQYF
TGTGCCAGCAGCGTAACACCCCTCGGGCCAGATACGCAGTATTTT